This T cell receptor beta chain was documented in a study of blood T cell repertoires in COVID-19. Study as a whole: PBMCs, B-cell-depleted T cells, or T cells provided the cDNA or gDNA that made up the material.

Profiled with immunoSEQ multiplex PCR; TCRdb holds only in-frame clones, not every one. The table includes 150,000 to 200,000 clones, 80% to 90% detected once. Germline CDR1 is MGHRA and CDR2 is YSYEKL. Trimming cost V 6 bases and J 5 bases, with 13 bases left between them. This CDR3 has 13 amino acids. This TCR came from a man in his sixties with acute or convalescent COVID-19. This chain uses TRBV4-1 with TRBJ1-1, with D possibly TRBD1 on 6 matching bases. The sequenced material came from peripheral blood. The CDR3 spells CASRGHQRTEAFF. The CDR3 DNA sequence: TGCGCCAGCAGGGGACATCAGAGGACTGAAGCTTTCTTT.